This TCR beta chain was recorded in a study of cytotoxic CD8 clonotypes in ibrutinib-treated CLL. Study-level information: Complete response was seen in 2 patients and partial in some 24; roughly 12 progressed and roughly 15 stayed remitted after a median about 70 months. Study-wide points: Circulating CD8+ T-cell counts were tracked by baseline clonality, which exceeded that of age-matched healthy donors.

Worth noting for this clone: Antigen unknown.

Investigators sought sequencing depths of between 1 in 200,000 and 1 in 1 million T cells. Produced via immunoSEQ multiplex PCR; TCRdb's table is partial and in-frame only. Of over 150,000 clones in the sample, about 72% were seen once. The V end lost 3 bases, the J end lost 2 bases, and 18 bases lay between the germline ends. CDR1 and CDR2 from the germline V gene are SGHRS and YFSETQ. CDR3 length equals 16 residues. Here the sequenced sample was PBMCs, taken after 24 months of ibrutinib treatment. The source of this sequence is a human donor with chronic lymphocytic leukemia. The chain couples TRBV5-1 to TRBJ2-7; tentatively, D is TRBD1 (6 bases). CDR3 DNA sequence: TGCGCCAGCAGCTGGGGTACCGGGACAAATACCTACGAGCAGTACTTC. Translation gives CASSWGTGTNTYEQYF.